The present TCR beta chain was sequenced within a study of memory CD8 T cells in hepatitis C reinfection. Study in general: Between 55 and 20 weeks before reinfection detection, pre-reinfection samples were drawn.

Only in-frame clones appear in the TCRdb table, and some are missing; sequencing was by immunoSEQ multiplex PCR. The sample records about 50,000 clones, just under 90% being singletons. The time point denotes: pre-reinfection, 55 to 20 weeks before reinfection detection. The sorted cells went straight to TCR sequencing with no prior in vitro expansion. This clone was recorded only once. The source is a man younger than 35 with hepatitis C virus infection. The sequenced material came from naive CD8+ T cells sorted from blood.

Here the CDR3 reads CASGLAGGTDTQYF. In nucleotides, the CDR3 is TGTGCCTCGGGACTAGCGGGAGGTACAGATACGCAGTATTTT. This rearrangement joins TRBV10-3 to TRBJ2-3; 15 positions agree with TRBD2. Germline V gene data show CDR1 as ENHRY and CDR2 as SYGVKD. J was trimmed by 3 bases and V by 11 bases; bases with no gene match: 3. This CDR3 has 14 amino acids.